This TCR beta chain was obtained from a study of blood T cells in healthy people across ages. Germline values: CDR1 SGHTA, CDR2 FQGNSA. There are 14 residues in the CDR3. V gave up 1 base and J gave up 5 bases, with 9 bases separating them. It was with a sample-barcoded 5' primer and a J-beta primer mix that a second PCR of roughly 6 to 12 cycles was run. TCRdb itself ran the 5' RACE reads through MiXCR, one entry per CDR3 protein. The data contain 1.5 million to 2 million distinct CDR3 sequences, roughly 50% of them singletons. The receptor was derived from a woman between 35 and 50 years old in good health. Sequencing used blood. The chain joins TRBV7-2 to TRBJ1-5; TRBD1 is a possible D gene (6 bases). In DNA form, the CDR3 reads TGTGCCAGCAGCTTAGATCCAGGGGATCAGCCCCAGCATTTT. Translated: CASSLDPGDQPQHF.